The 27 T cell receptor beta chains presented below share a single source sample, sequenced in a study of cytomegalovirus exposure and HLA in healthy donors. In the PCR, 60 Vbeta and 13 Jbeta primers were used. The repertoire was sequenced with immunoSEQ multiplex PCR; TCRdb's copy has only in-frame clones and lacks some. The sample yields about 150,000 clones, around 74% seen once. Sequenced material: PBMCs. These receptors all come from a man between 18 and 35 years old in good health and CMV-seronegative.

The chain links TRBV19 to TRBJ2-5; the D gene is possibly TRBD1 (5 bases). CDR1 is LNHDA, CDR2 SQIVND, per germline (reference sequence). The V and J ends lost 5 bases and 2 bases respectively, with 18 bases between them. The CDR3 has 16 residues. The CDR3 sequence: CASSPGQAQGQETQYF. CDR3 DNA: TGTGCCAGTAGTCCCGGACAAGCACAAGGACAAGAGACCCAGTACTTC.

The chain combines TRBV6-6 with TRBJ2-5; D perhaps matches TRBD2 (6 bases). Looked up from germline, CDR1 is MNHNY and CDR2 is SVGAGI (reference sequence). Trimming left V 6 bases short and J 4 bases short, with 15 bases between. The CDR3 runs to 14 residues. As DNA, the CDR3 is TGTGCCAGCAGCATGACTAGGCCGGGAGAGACCCAGTACTTC. Its protein product is CASSMTRPGETQYF.

This chain uses TRBV5-1 with TRBJ2-5; the D gene is possibly TRBD2 (6 bases). Per germline, CDR1 SGHRS and CDR2 YFSETQ. V was cut by 4 bases and J by 5 bases, with 18 bases left in between. The CDR3 runs to 15 residues. CDR3 nucleotides: TGCGCCAGCAGCGCGGGACTCCGCGGCCGGGAGACCCAGTACTTC. Protein product: CASSAGLRGRETQYF.

This clone was seen a single time. V gene TRBV9 combines with J gene TRBJ2-1; TRBD1 matches at 9 bases. Germline V gene data show CDR1 as SGDLS and CDR2 as YYNGEE. This CDR3 has 14 amino acids. After removal of 3 bases from V and 9 bases from J, the junction contained 7 bases not matched to a gene. CDR3 coding DNA: TGTGCCAGCAGCGAGCGGACAGGGGTTGGTGAGCAGTTCTTC. Protein: CASSERTGVGEQFF.

The CDR3: CASSRGGTLRNGYTF. CDR3 nucleotide sequence: TGTGCCAGCAGCAGAGGGGGAACATTAAGGAATGGCTACACCTTC. The rearrangement uses TRBV13 and TRBJ1-2; D may be TRBD1 (6 bases). Germline CDR1 is PRHDT and CDR2 is FYEKMQ (reference sequence). V shed 5 bases and J shed 6 bases, with 19 bases lying between them. The CDR3 length is 15 residues.

The chain has TRBV7-2 and TRBJ1-3; D is possibly TRBD1 (6 bases). The CDR3 runs to 15 residues. The V and J ends lost 5 bases and 0 bases respectively, with 11 bases between them. Per germline, CDR1 SGHTA and CDR2 FQGNSA. Here the CDR3 reads CASSLTGLSGNTIYF. Written as DNA, the CDR3 is TGTGCCAGCAGCCTGACAGGCCTCTCTGGAAACACCATATATTTT.

This clone occurred a few times. This chain uses TRBV5-5 with TRBJ1-4, with 8 nucleotides matching TRBD1. Germline CDR1 and CDR2: SGHKS and YYEKEE (reference sequence). The CDR3 has 15 amino acids. J was trimmed by 8 bases and V by 6 bases; bases with no gene match: 12. CDR3 residues: CASTTGGQAREKLFF. CDR3 nucleotides: TGTGCCAGCACGACGGGGGGACAGGCGAGGGAAAAACTGTTTTTT.

This clone occurred once. This chain connects TRBV5-4 to TRBJ2-3; 9 positions match TRBD2. The CDR3 loop spans 15 amino acids. V lost 5 bases and J lost 0; bases outside the gene matches: 4. CDR1 is SGHNT and CDR2 is YYREEE in the germline V gene (reference sequence). The CDR3 sequence: CASSSAGGSTDTQYF. CDR3 DNA sequence: TGTGCCAGCAGTTCAGCGGGAGGAAGCACAGATACGCAGTATTTT.

The rearrangement joins TRBV7-2 to TRBJ1-2; D unresolved. V lost 1 base to trimming and J lost 6 bases, with 9 bases between them. CDR3 length equals 13 residues. CDR1 SGHTA and CDR2 FQGNSA come from the germline V gene. CDR3 in amino acids: CASSLGVTDGYTF. The DNA for the CDR3 is TGTGCCAGCAGCTTAGGAGTTACGGATGGCTACACCTTC.

This chain links TRBV7-9 with TRBJ2-2, with unresolved D. CDR1 and CDR2 from the germline V gene are SEHNR and FQNEAQ (reference sequence). V lost 5 bases and J 6 bases, leaving 16 bases between the germline ends. This CDR3 contains 15 residues. CDR3 region: CASSTRVSKPGELFF. The CDR3 coding sequence is TGTGCCAGCAGCACCCGGGTTTCCAAGCCCGGGGAGCTGTTTTTT.

The chain employs TRBV11-2 and TRBJ2-3, with 9 bases matching TRBD2. V lost 3 bases to trimming and J lost 3 bases; unmatched junction nucleotides: 7. The CDR3 spans 16 residues. CDR1 and CDR2 from the germline V gene are SGHAT and FQNNGV. CDR3 nucleotides: TGTGCCAGCAGCTTGGGGCCTAGCGGGGCGACAGATACGCAGTATTTT. Protein: CASSLGPSGATDTQYF.

This clone turned up a few times. One end of the junction does not line up with germline, which may come from a read error. The chain links TRBV7-9 to TRBJ2-5; 10 nucleotides line up with TRBD1. With the DNA end fitting TRBJ2-7 better, the J assignment may be wrong. The CDR3 is 16 residues long. From germline, CDR1 is SEHNR and CDR2 FQNEAQ (reference sequence). CDR3 nucleotides: TGTTCCAGCAGCCCGGGATCCGGGACAGGGGTCTACGAGCAGTACTTC. As protein: CSSSPGSGTGVYEQYF.

This clone was seen only once. This rearrangement joins TRBV6-5 to TRBJ2-7, with TRBD1 matching over 7 bases. The CDR3 covers 15 residues. Germline trimming cut 0 bases from V and 7 bases from J; bases unmatched to any gene: 9. Germline CDR1 and CDR2: MNHEY and SVGAGI. As DNA, the CDR3 is TGTGCCAGCAGTTACTCGGGGACAGAGCCTTTTGAGCAGTACTTC. Its protein is CASSYSGTEPFEQYF.

The V and J genes are TRBV2 and TRBJ2-3, with 12 bases matching TRBD2. Germline trimming cut 7 bases from V and 7 bases from J; bases unmatched to any gene: 6. The CDR3 runs to 14 residues. Germline CDR1 is SNHLY and CDR2 is FYNNEI. CDR3 bases: TGTGCCAGCATCGGGACTAGCGGGCTGTATACGCAGTATTTT. It is translated as CASIGTSGLYTQYF.

Regarding this clone: The junction departs from the called germline gene at one end, perhaps through a read error. V is TRBV7-9 and J is TRBJ1-1; 12 bases agree with TRBD1. Germline CDR1 and CDR2: SEHNR and FQNEAQ (reference sequence). CDR3 length equals 17 residues. CDR3 region: CSSSLEISGTGGAEAFF. CDR3 in DNA: TGTTCCAGCAGCTTAGAGATCTCCGGGACAGGGGGCGCTGAAGCTTTCTTT.

V is TRBV9 and J is TRBJ2-1, with 7 bases matching TRBD2. Per the germline V gene, CDR1 is SGDLS and CDR2 is YYNGEE. V lost 3 bases to trimming and J lost 4 bases; unmatched junction nucleotides: 10. The CDR3 is made up of 16 amino acids. This chain's CDR3 is CASSGGRREGYNEQFF. The DNA for the CDR3 is TGTGCCAGCAGCGGGGGTAGGAGGGAGGGATACAATGAGCAGTTCTTC.

V is TRBV19 and J is TRBJ2-1; TRBD2 might be the D (6 bases). The ends were cut back, 6 bases at V and 0 bases at J, with 18 bases in the middle. Germline V CDR1 and CDR2: LNHDA, SQIVND (reference sequence). CDR3 length: 17 amino acids. The CDR3 bases are TGTGCCAGTAGGCGACTCCCAGCGGGTAGCTCCTACAATGAGCAGTTCTTC. Amino acid sequence: CASRRLPAGSSYNEQFF.

This sequence joins TRBV2 and TRBJ2-2; TRBD2 agrees at 7 bases. This CDR3 comprises 14 residues. Germline V gene lookup returns CDR1 SNHLY and CDR2 FYNNEI. Trimming took 3 bases from V and 5 from J; bases not matched to a gene: 3. The CDR3 DNA sequence: TGTGCCAGCAGTGATTGGGGAGGGACCGGGGAGCTGTTTTTT. Translated: CASSDWGGTGELFF.

The chain links TRBV5-6 to TRBJ2-5, with 7 bases lining up with TRBD2. The J call may be in error: the DNA end matches TRBJ2-7 better. The CDR3 spans 12 residues. Per the germline V gene, CDR1 is SGHDT and CDR2 is YYEEEE. The CDR3 spells CASSPPSGEQYF. The CDR3 DNA follows: TGTGCCAGCAGCCCCCCTAGCGGCGAGCAGTACTTC.

This chain joins TRBV28 and TRBJ2-3; D gene unclear. From germline, CDR1 is MDHEN and CDR2 SYDVKM. The V and J ends lost 7 bases and 6 bases respectively, with 14 bases between them. The CDR3 has 13 amino acids. DNA for the CDR3: TGTGCCAGCACCCAGAGGCGGCTGGATACGCAGTATTTT. Translated: CASTQRRLDTQYF.

The chain recombines TRBV5-1 with TRBJ1-2; 11 positions agree with TRBD1. This CDR3 contains 14 residues. J gave up 6 bases and V 4 bases, and 5 bases lay outside the gene matches. Germline V gene data show CDR1 as SGHRS and CDR2 as YFSETQ. CDR3 DNA sequence: TGCGCCAGCAGCCCCGGACAGGGGGCGGATGGCTACACCTTC. Amino acid sequence: CASSPGQGADGYTF.

The CDR3 reads CATSRDSGTEAFF. The CDR3 region has the DNA TGTGCCACCAGCAGAGATTCCGGGACTGAAGCTTTCTTT. The chain has TRBV15 and TRBJ1-1; D uncertain. Germline values: CDR1 LNHNV, CDR2 YYDKDF (reference sequence). The V gene lost 0 bases and the J gene lost 5 bases, with 7 bases spanning the gap. CDR3 length: 13 residues.

In this sample, this clone turned up once. The J gene is TRBJ2-5, the V gene TRBV7-9; possibly TRBD1 for D (6 bases). This CDR3 is 13 amino acids long. Germline CDR1 is SEHNR and CDR2 is FQNEAQ (reference sequence). With 5 bases removed from V and 5 bases from J, the gap between germline ends came to 12 bases. The CDR3 protein is CASSQGLQETQYF. In DNA form, the CDR3 reads TGTGCCAGCAGCCAGGGGCTCCAGGAGACCCAGTACTTC.

The V gene is TRBV7-2, the J gene TRBJ1-2; TRBD1 is a possible D gene (5 bases). Trimming left V 5 bases short and J 8 bases short, with 21 bases between. This CDR3 region has 15 residues. CDR1 and CDR2 from the germline V gene are SGHTA and FQGNSA. The CDR3 sequence: CASSGWTFGRIGYTF. CDR3 DNA sequence: TGTGCCAGCAGCGGATGGACATTCGGGAGGATCGGCTACACCTTC.

The rearrangement uses TRBV19 and TRBJ2-3; no reliable D call. This CDR3 has 14 amino acids. Per the germline V gene, CDR1 is LNHDA and CDR2 is SQIVND (reference sequence). V was pared by 4 bases and J by 3 bases, with 11 bases between. For the CDR3, the DNA is TGTGCCAGTAGTACCCTAGATACAACAGATACGCAGTATTTT. Translated, it gives CASSTLDTTDTQYF. The whole variable domain, filled in from reference TRBV19 and TRBJ2-3, reads DGGITQSPKYLFRKEGQNVTLSCEQNLNHDAMYWYRQDPGQGLRLIYYSQIVNDFQKGDIAEGYSVSREKKESFPLTVTSAQKNPTAFYLCASSTLDTTDTQYFGPGTRLTVL.

The rearrangement uses TRBV5-1 and TRBJ2-1; D ambiguous. V was clipped by 8 bases and J by 9 bases, with 27 bases between them. The CDR3 is 16 amino acids. Germline V gene lookup returns CDR1 SGHRS and CDR2 YFSETQ. The CDR3 here is CASTVAASSSEAEQFF. In DNA form, the CDR3 reads TGCGCCAGTACGGTGGCGGCGAGCTCCTCCGAGGCTGAGCAGTTCTTC.

The CDR3 protein is CASRGGRTGELFF. The CDR3 DNA is TGTGCCAGCAGGGGGGGACGCACCGGGGAGCTGTTTTTT. The J gene is TRBJ2-2, the V gene TRBV7-2; TRBD2 is a possible D gene (6 bases). CDR3 length equals 13 residues. Per the germline V gene, CDR1 is SGHTA and CDR2 is FQGNSA. V lost 6 bases, J lost 4 bases, and 9 bases lay in between.